Listed here are 23 T cell receptor beta chains from one sample, sequenced in a study of identical twins. TCRdb called the 5' RACE reads again in MiXCR, with one record for every CDR3 protein. The data show just under 550,000 distinct CDR3 sequences, around 15% seen once. These records were also assigned to another study, of yellow fever vaccine responses in identical twins.

The sequenced sample consisted of CD4+ T cells sorted from blood. These receptors all come from a woman under 30 in good health.

The gene calls are TRBV6-1 and TRBJ2-5, with 11 bases that match TRBD2. V trimming: 4 bases; J trimming: 5 bases; junction bases outside the gene matches: 6. There are 15 residues in the CDR3. Germline values: CDR1 MNHNS, CDR2 SASEGT. As DNA, the CDR3 is TGTGCCAGCAGTGGAAGTTCTAGCGGGAGGGAGACCCAGTACTTC. Amino acid sequence: CASSGSSSGRETQYF.

Ten or more counts support this clonotype. This rearrangement joins TRBV12-3 or TRBV12-4 to TRBJ2-3, with a tentative D call TRBD1 (5 bases). Trimming took off 0 bases at V and 2 bases at J, with 15 bases between the two ends. This CDR3 contains 17 residues. For the CDR3, the DNA is TGTGCCAGCAGTTTAGCGCAGGGCGACAGACACACAGATACGCAGTATTTT. This sequence encodes CASSLAQGDRHTDTQYF.

DNA for the CDR3: TGCGCCAGCAGCGTGGGGCAAGAGACCCAGTACTTC. Amino acid sequence: CASSVGQETQYF. The genes are TRBV5-1 and TRBJ2-5; D uncertain. Germline V CDR1 and CDR2: SGHRS, YFSETQ. The CDR3 is 12 residues long. Trimming removed 4 bases from V and 2 bases from J, with 6 bases in between.

The chain employs TRBV10-2 and TRBJ2-5; TRBD2 aligns across 7 bases. Germline-derived CDR1 and CDR2 are WSHSY and SAAADI. The CDR3 has 15 residues. V gave up 5 bases and J gave up 2 bases; unmatched junction bases: 8. The chain's CDR3 is CASSSSGLTQETQYF. DNA for the CDR3: TGCGCCAGCAGTTCCTCGGGACTAACACAAGAGACCCAGTACTTC.

This clonotype was seen repeatedly, ten times or more. CDR3 sequence: CASSSTINTGELFF. The CDR3, as DNA: TGTGCCAGCAGTTCGACTATTAACACCGGGGAGCTGTTTTTT. V gene TRBV27 combines with J gene TRBJ2-2, with D perhaps matching TRBD2 (5 bases). CDR3 size: 14 residues. The V gene lost 4 bases and the J gene lost 2 bases, with 8 bases spanning the gap. CDR1 is MNHEY, CDR2 SMNVEV, per germline (reference sequence).

This chain uses TRBV10-3 with TRBJ1-1; maybe TRBD1 (5 bases). This CDR3 region has 13 residues. Trimming shortened V by 11 bases and J by 6 bases, and 19 bases separated the two germline ends. Germline CDR1 and CDR2: ENHRY and SYGVKD. The chain's CDR3 is CAVRGQALAEAFF. CDR3 in DNA: TGTGCCGTCCGGGGCCAGGCACTCGCTGAAGCTTTCTTT.

The chain recombines TRBV3-1 with TRBJ2-7, with 8 bases identical to TRBD2. Germline assignment: CDR1 LGHDT and CDR2 YNNKEL (reference sequence). J was trimmed by 5 bases and V by 7 bases; bases with no gene match: 10. The CDR3 is 14 amino acids. The DNA of the CDR3 is TGTGCCAGCAACCGAGCGGGAGTAACGAACGAGCAGTACTTC. Amino acids: CASNRAGVTNEQYF.

This clonotype has only a few counts. The chain carries TRBV2 and TRBJ2-3; D is undetermined. Germline assignment: CDR1 SNHLY and CDR2 FYNNEI. This CDR3 contains 17 residues. Trimming took 1 base from V and 2 from J, leaving 16 bases between them. The CDR3 sequence: CASSEVISFGSTDTQYF. CDR3 bases: TGTGCCAGCAGTGAAGTGATTAGCTTCGGTTCCACAGATACGCAGTATTTT.

The rearrangement joins TRBV5-5 to TRBJ2-1; D unresolved. This CDR3 is built from 11 residues. Germline V CDR1 and CDR2: SGHKS, YYEKEE (reference sequence). Deletions cut 1 base from V and 15 bases from J, with 11 bases between. CDR3 coding DNA: TGTGCCAGCAGCTTGTCGGTTAGTCTGTTCTTC. Encoded protein: CASSLSVSLFF.

The sample holds a few counts of this clonotype. V usage is TRBV7-9 and J usage is TRBJ2-5; TRBD1 matches at 7 bases. Germline CDR1 reads SEHNR; CDR2 reads FQNEAQ (reference sequence). This CDR3 comprises 14 residues. Trimming cost V 5 bases and J 3 bases; bases outside gene matches: 6. The CDR3 DNA reads TGTGCCAGCAGCCCACCGACAGGGAAAGAGACCCAGTACTTC. Amino acid sequence: CASSPPTGKETQYF.

As concerns this clonotype: The germline gene is not matched at one end of the junction; a read error may be the cause. The chain couples TRBV7-2 to TRBJ2-7, with 8 bases fitting TRBD2. In germline, CDR1 is SGHTA, CDR2 FQGNSA. CDR3 length equals 15 residues. CDR3 DNA sequence: TGTGCCTGCAGCTTAGAAACTAGCGGCTCCTACGAGCAGTACTTC. Translation: CACSLETSGSYEQYF.

The sample holds a few counts of this clonotype. The chain carries TRBV7-9 and TRBJ2-7; D is perhaps TRBD1 (5 bases). This CDR3 spans 15 amino acids. Germline loops: CDR1 SEHNR, CDR2 FQNEAQ (reference sequence). V was shortened by 4 bases and J by 2 bases, with 15 bases between the two germline ends. The CDR3: CASSSQGVETYEQYF. CDR3 sequence (DNA): TGTGCCAGCAGCTCCCAAGGGGTGGAGACCTACGAGCAGTACTTC.

The V call is TRBV24-1, the J call TRBJ2-7; 14 nucleotides match TRBD2. The CDR3 runs 17 residues. The germline CDR1 and CDR2 sequences are KGHDR and SFDVKD. J lost 3 bases, V lost 4 bases, and 7 bases had no gene match. The CDR3 nucleotides are TGTGCCACCAGTGACTCTGGGACTAGCGGGAGTATCTACGAGCAGTACTTC. It translates to CATSDSGTSGSIYEQYF.

The chain combines TRBV5-1 with TRBJ2-3, with TRBD2 as a possible D gene (6 bases). Germline CDR1 is SGHRS and CDR2 is YFSETQ. Trimming cost V 4 bases and J 2 bases, with 11 bases left between them. This CDR3 contains 14 residues. CDR3 amino acids: CASSPGLPTDTQYF. DNA for the CDR3: TGCGCCAGCAGCCCGGGACTCCCCACAGATACGCAGTATTTT.

This clonotype has just a few counts. The J gene is TRBJ2-1, the V gene TRBV5-4, with TRBD2 identical over 7 bases. Unmatched junction bases numbered 1, after V lost 1 base and J lost 0 bases. The germline V gene encodes CDR1 SGHNT and CDR2 YYREEE (reference sequence). The CDR3 is made up of 15 amino acids. The CDR3 loop reads CASSLLAVSYNEQFF. DNA of the CDR3: TGTGCCAGCAGCTTGCTAGCGGTCTCCTACAATGAGCAGTTCTTC.

V is TRBV20-1 and J is TRBJ2-3, with 9 nucleotides matching TRBD2. The CDR3 totals 17 residues. Germline assignment: CDR1 DFQATT and CDR2 SNEGSKA (reference sequence). In DNA, the CDR3 is TGCTGTGTCTATAAGGGAGAGACTAGCGGACCCACAGATACGCAGTATTTT. This encodes CCVYKGETSGPTDTQYF.

This chain connects TRBV11-2 to TRBJ2-7; TRBD2 might be the D (5 bases). CDR3 length: 14 residues. In germline, CDR1 is SGHAT, CDR2 FQNNGV. V was shortened by 0 bases and J by 2 bases, with 8 bases between the two germline ends. The CDR3 nucleotides read TGTGCCAGCAGCTTAGAGAGAGGGCCCTACGAGCAGTACGTC. The encoded protein is CASSLERGPYEQYV.

This clonotype was detected once. In nucleotides, the CDR3 is TGTGCCATGGGCGGCGGGACTAGCGGGACCTACAATGAGCAGTTCTTC. It translates to CAMGGGTSGTYNEQFF. The V and J genes are TRBV5-6 and TRBJ2-1, with 13 bases aligning to TRBD2. This CDR3 comprises 16 residues. Germline trimming cut 9 bases from V and 2 bases from J; bases unmatched to any gene: 8. The germline V gene encodes CDR1 SGHDT and CDR2 YYEEEE.

The chain links TRBV24-1 to TRBJ1-1, with TRBD1 as a possible D gene (5 bases). In germline, CDR1 is KGHDR, CDR2 SFDVKD. The V end was cut by 8 bases, the J end by 3 bases, with 12 bases between. The CDR3 has 13 amino acids. CDR3 nucleotides: TGTGCCACCAAGCGGTCGGGGGACACTGAAGCTTTCTTT. This codes for CATKRSGDTEAFF.

The J gene is TRBJ1-6, the V gene TRBV4-1, with D possibly TRBD1 on 6 matching bases. This CDR3 comprises 16 residues. The V gene lost 1 base and the J gene lost 8 bases, with 15 bases spanning the gap. The germline V gene encodes CDR1 MGHRA and CDR2 YSYEKL. The CDR3 sequence: CASSQGGGRGYSPLHF. DNA of the CDR3: TGCGCCAGCAGCCAAGGGGGAGGCAGGGGCTATTCACCCCTCCACTTT.

Ten or more counts support this clonotype. This sequence joins TRBV6-1 and TRBJ1-2; weak D call: TRBD1 (6 bases). V dropped 6 bases and J dropped 4 bases, with 18 bases sitting between them. CDR1 and CDR2 from the germline V gene are MNHNS and SASEGT. The CDR3 runs to 15 residues. The CDR3, as DNA: TGTGCCAGCAGGCAGCCCGGGACAAACATCTATGGCTACACCTTC. It yields the protein CASRQPGTNIYGYTF.

The genes are TRBV12-3 or TRBV12-4 and TRBJ2-3; 10 positions agree with TRBD2. The V segment lost 3 bases and the J segment 0 bases; nucleotides outside the gene matches: 3. CDR3 length equals 16 residues. CDR3 bases: TGTGCCAGCAGTTTGGGGACTAGCGAGAGCACAGATACGCAGTATTTT. It translates to CASSLGTSESTDTQYF.

The rearrangement joins TRBV15 to TRBJ2-7, with D unclear. The CDR3 length is 12 residues. Germline assignment: CDR1 LNHNV and CDR2 YYDKDF (reference sequence). The V end was cut by 2 bases, the J end by 7 bases, with 9 bases between. This CDR3 reads CATSRTTGEQYV. CDR3 nucleotides: TGTGCCACCAGCAGAACAACCGGTGAGCAGTACGTC.